One sample yielded the 17 T cell receptor beta chains listed below, sequenced in a study of cytomegalovirus exposure and HLA in healthy donors. Clones were sequenced by immunoSEQ multiplex PCR, and TCRdb holds only the in-frame ones, with some missing. This sample has 240,000 or so clones; 70% to 90% occur once, and the top ten carry 0.95% to 1.5%. The specimen was PBMCs. The receptor source for this set is a woman in her twenties or thirties in good health and CMV-seropositive.

The chain carries TRBV27 and TRBJ1-1; D not certain. The length of the CDR3 is 13 residues. Trimming took off 2 bases at V and 1 base at J, with 5 bases between the two ends. Germline values: CDR1 MNHEY, CDR2 SMNVEV (reference sequence). CDR3 coding DNA: TGTGCCAGCAGTTTAATCAGGAACACTGAAGCTTTCTTT. Translation gives CASSLIRNTEAFF.

V is TRBV28 and J is TRBJ2-7; TRBD2 agrees at 10 bases. Per the germline V gene, CDR1 is MDHEN and CDR2 is SYDVKM. CDR3 length: 14 amino acids. V gave up 6 bases and J gave up 2 bases; unmatched junction bases: 4. DNA of the CDR3: TGTGCCAGCAGGGTTAGCGGGAGGCCCTACGAGCAGTACTTC. The encoded protein is CASRVSGRPYEQYF.

The count of this clone is one. The CDR3 region has the DNA TGTGCCAGCAGTTTAGGTACAGAACCCTATGGCTACACCTTC. Protein: CASSLGTEPYGYTF. The chain employs TRBV28 and TRBJ1-2, with D unclear. Germline lookup yields CDR1 MDHEN and CDR2 SYDVKM. There are 14 residues in the CDR3. V shed 2 bases and J shed 4 bases, with 11 bases lying between them.

The chain employs TRBV5-4 and TRBJ1-2, with TRBD1 matching 8 bases. The CDR3 is made up of 13 amino acids. J lost 8 bases, V lost 4 bases, and 7 bases had no gene match. Germline V lookup: CDR1 SGHNT, CDR2 YYREEE (reference sequence). CDR3 region: CASSLPGGQGYTF. The CDR3 region has the DNA TGTGCCAGCAGCCTGCCAGGGGGCCAAGGCTACACCTTC.

About this clone itself: This may be a read error: a much more frequent sequence differs by one nucleotide. The genes are TRBV7-9 and TRBJ2-7, with TRBD1 matching over 11 bases. Germline V gene data show CDR1 as SEHNR and CDR2 as FQNEAQ (reference sequence). The CDR3 loop spans 15 amino acids. The V and J ends lost 0 bases and 3 bases, in that order; junction bases with no gene match: 1. The CDR3 DNA follows: TGTGCCAGCAGCTTAGCTGGGACAGGGGGCTACGAGCAGTACTTC. This translates into CASSLAGTGGYEQYF.

The chain recombines TRBV6-5 with TRBJ1-2; 7 bases align to TRBD1. The length of the CDR3 is 14 residues. Germline lookup yields CDR1 MNHEY and CDR2 SVGAGI. J gave up 7 bases and V 3 bases, and 8 bases lay outside the gene matches. As DNA, the CDR3 is TGTGCCAGCAGTTATTCGACAGGGAAGCCTGGCTACACCTTC. Translated: CASSYSTGKPGYTF.

V usage is TRBV5-1 and J usage is TRBJ2-7, with TRBD1 identical over 9 bases. Germline trimming cut 4 bases from V and 3 bases from J; bases unmatched to any gene: 5. CDR3 length: 14 amino acids. Germline CDR1 SGHRS, CDR2 YFSETQ. The CDR3 spells CASSPGTGFYEQYF. The CDR3 DNA reads TGCGCCAGCAGCCCCGGGACAGGGTTCTACGAGCAGTACTTC.

V is TRBV18 and J is TRBJ1-1; D not resolved. Germline lookup yields CDR1 KGHSH and CDR2 LQKENI. The CDR3 sequence is 21 residues long. Trimming pared 4 bases from V and 0 bases from J, leaving 30 bases between. The CDR3 nucleotides read TGTGCCAGCTCACGGAATCTCCCGAGCGGGCGGACTCCTCTTTTGAACACTGAAGCTTTCTTT. Protein: CASSRNLPSGRTPLLNTEAFF.

This clone was detected once. The rearrangement links TRBV6-5 to TRBJ2-7; 7 bases line up with TRBD1. There are 16 residues in the CDR3. The V gene end was trimmed by 2 bases and the J gene end by 1 base; junction bases not matched to a gene: 8. Germline V CDR1 and CDR2: MNHEY, SVGAGI. This CDR3 is CASSYRGMGQSYEQYF. The CDR3 DNA is TGTGCCAGCAGTTACCGAGGGATGGGACAGTCCTACGAGCAGTACTTC.

This chain joins TRBV6-5 and TRBJ2-1; possibly TRBD2 for D (6 bases). CDR1 and CDR2 from the germline V gene are MNHEY and SVGAGI. The V end was cut by 9 bases, the J end by 6 bases, with 21 bases between. The CDR3 runs 15 residues. The DNA of the CDR3 is TGTGCCAGTCGCACGGGCGGGGATTGGGTCAATGAGCAGTTCTTC. Amino acids: CASRTGGDWVNEQFF.

The rearrangement links TRBV5-1 to TRBJ2-1, with TRBD1 matching over 8 bases. Germline CDR1 SGHRS, CDR2 YFSETQ. The CDR3 consists of 15 residues. J was trimmed by 7 bases and V by 4 bases; bases with no gene match: 10. As DNA, the CDR3 is TGCGCCAGCAGCCCGGCAGGGGGCGACGTGAATGAGCAGTTCTTC. Protein: CASSPAGGDVNEQFF.

J is TRBJ1-3 and V is TRBV15; 7 positions match TRBD1. CDR1 is LNHNV, CDR2 YYDKDF, per germline (reference sequence). V gave up 0 bases and J gave up 2 bases; unmatched junction bases: 4. The CDR3 loop spans 16 amino acids. The DNA of the CDR3 is TGTGCCACCAGCAGAGAGGCCAGGGGGGCTGGAAACACCATATATTTT. Translated: CATSREARGAGNTIYF.

This rearrangement joins TRBV18 to TRBJ1-5; D unresolved. Germline lookup yields CDR1 KGHSH and CDR2 LQKENI. The CDR3 has 14 residues. With 1 base removed from V and 6 bases from J, the gap between germline ends came to 10 bases. The CDR3 DNA reads TGTGCCAGCTCACCACTCCTAACGGGTCAGCCCCAGCATTTT. Translation: CASSPLLTGQPQHF.

The V and J genes are TRBV4-1 and TRBJ1-2; 9 bases agree with TRBD1. This CDR3 region has 17 residues. The V and J ends lost 5 bases and 3 bases, in that order; junction bases with no gene match: 13. Germline V lookup: CDR1 MGHRA, CDR2 YSYEKL. The CDR3 spells CASSSVLLGQGDYGYTF. CDR3 nucleotide sequence: TGCGCCAGCAGCTCCGTCCTCTTGGGACAGGGAGACTATGGCTACACCTTC.

This sequence joins TRBV15 and TRBJ2-7, with TRBD2 identical over 10 bases. The CDR3 totals 16 residues. Trimming removed 0 bases from V and 6 bases from J; junction bases left unmatched: 8. Germline V gene sequence: CDR1 LNHNV, CDR2 YYDKDF (reference sequence). CDR3 nucleotide sequence: TGTGCCACCAGCAGAGATAGACCAGGACTAGCGGTCGAGCAGTACTTC. This translates into CATSRDRPGLAVEQYF.

The gene calls are TRBV15 and TRBJ2-7, with 10 bases identical to TRBD2. The CDR3 runs 16 residues. The germline V gene encodes CDR1 LNHNV and CDR2 YYDKDF (reference sequence). J was trimmed by 6 bases and V by 1 base; bases with no gene match: 9. CDR3 residues: CATSRASPGTSVEQYF. CDR3 bases: TGTGCCACCAGCAGAGCCTCACCCGGGACTAGCGTCGAGCAGTACTTC.

The rearrangement links TRBV5-1 to TRBJ2-5; D is undetermined. V lost 0 bases and J lost 2, with 17 bases in between. The CDR3 length is 17 residues. The V gene's germline CDR1 is SGHRS and CDR2 YFSETQ. The CDR3 loop reads CASSLGPLERPQETQYF. CDR3 coding DNA: TGCGCCAGCAGCTTGGGCCCCTTGGAGAGGCCGCAAGAGACCCAGTACTTC.